One sample yielded the 5 T cell receptor beta chains listed below, sequenced in a study of blood T cells in healthy people across ages. It was with a sample-barcoded 5' primer and a J-beta primer mix that a second PCR of roughly 7 to 12 cycles was run. MiXCR, applied by TCRdb to the 5' RACE reads, yields one record per CDR3 protein. The data contain roughly 790,000 distinct CDR3 sequences, approximately 39% of them singletons. The sample consisted of blood. These receptors were collected from an older woman in good health.

The V call is TRBV27, the J call TRBJ1-5; D is unclear. The CDR3 sequence is 15 residues long. Trimming cost V 6 bases and J 9 bases, with 21 bases left between them. The germline V gene encodes CDR1 MNHEY and CDR2 SMNVEV (reference sequence). The CDR3 bases are TGTGCCAGCAGCATATCGGGCACTTGGCCGGGGCCCCAGCATTTT. As protein: CASSISGTWPGPQHF.

The J gene is TRBJ2-7, the V gene TRBV7-9; maybe TRBD1 (6 bases). V lost 1 base and J 2 bases, leaving 18 bases between the germline ends. CDR1 and CDR2 from the germline V gene are SEHNR and FQNEAQ (reference sequence). This CDR3 has 17 residues. The CDR3 nucleotides read TGTGCCAGCAGCTTAGAAGTCGGCAGGGGAAGGGCCTACGAGCAGTACTTC. Translation gives CASSLEVGRGRAYEQYF.

This clonotype has just one count. This sequence joins TRBV7-9 and TRBJ2-5; the D call may be TRBD1 or TRBD2 (5 bases each). V lost 4 bases and J lost 0, with 12 bases in between. The germline V gene has CDR1 SEHNR and CDR2 FQNEAQ (reference sequence). This CDR3 is 15 amino acids long. The CDR3 DNA sequence: TGTGCCAGCAGCTCCGGGATAGGGGACCAAGAGACCCAGTACTTC. It is translated as CASSSGIGDQETQYF.

This chain links TRBV28 with TRBJ1-1, with D tentatively TRBD1 (5 bases). V lost 4 bases and J 4 bases, leaving 13 bases between the germline ends. In germline, CDR1 is MDHEN, CDR2 SYDVKM. This CDR3 is built from 14 residues. The CDR3 DNA reads TGTGCCAGCAGTTCTAGCTGGGGGGGCACTGAAGCTTTCTTT. Amino acids: CASSSSWGGTEAFF. Combining the CDR3 with reference TRBV28 and TRBJ1-1 gives the whole variable domain DVKVTQSSRYLVKRTGEKVFLECVQDMDHENMFWYRQDPGLGLRLIYFSYDVKMKEKGDIPEGYSVSREKKERFSLILESASTNQTSMYLCASSSSWGGTEAFFGQGTRLTVV.

This chain links TRBV9 with TRBJ2-5; 12 bases align to TRBD2. Germline CDR1 SGDLS, CDR2 YYNGEE. The CDR3 is made up of 15 amino acids. The V gene end was trimmed by 4 bases and the J gene end by 4 bases; junction bases not matched to a gene: 5. The CDR3 coding sequence is TGTGCCAGCAGCACACTAGCGGGGGGCCTAGAGACCCAGTACTTC. Translating it yields CASSTLAGGLETQYF.